This passage covers 22 T cell receptor beta chains from one sample sequenced in a study of blood T cell repertoires in COVID-19. Clones were read by immunoSEQ multiplex PCR, and TCRdb kept only the in-frame ones, dropping some. This table has 150,000 to 200,000 clones, around 87% appearing once. Sequenced sample: peripheral blood. These receptors were taken from a woman younger than 45 with active or convalescent COVID-19.

The chain joins TRBV14 to TRBJ1-2; D is undetermined. V lost 4 bases, J lost 5 bases, and 11 bases lay in between. Germline V gene lookup returns CDR1 SGHDN and CDR2 FVKESK. The CDR3 spans 13 residues. CDR3: CASSPGFGYGYTF. CDR3 coding DNA: TGTGCCAGCAGCCCGGGATTCGGGTATGGCTACACCTTC.

The gene calls are TRBV19 and TRBJ1-5, with D hard to call. Trimming cost V 6 bases and J 0 bases, with 12 bases left between them. The CDR3 is 15 amino acids. Per the germline V gene, CDR1 is LNHDA and CDR2 is SQIVND (reference sequence). Here the CDR3 reads CASSREVYSNQPQHF. In DNA, the CDR3 is TGTGCCAGTAGCCGGGAGGTCTATAGCAATCAGCCCCAGCATTTT.

V and J are TRBV12-3 or TRBV12-4 and TRBJ2-5, with a tentative D call TRBD2 (7 bases). This CDR3 has 13 residues. Trimming stripped 3 bases from V and 9 bases from J, with 14 bases between. As DNA, the CDR3 is TGTGCCAGCAGTTTGGCGGGGGCGAAGTCCCAGTACTTC. Translated: CASSLAGAKSQYF.

The chain employs TRBV10-2 and TRBJ1-4; D not resolved. In germline, CDR1 is WSHSY, CDR2 SAAADI. The CDR3 spans 14 residues. The V gene lost 4 bases and the J gene lost 8 bases, with 14 bases spanning the gap. CDR3 bases: TGCGCCAGCAGTGGAGCCGGGAGTTGGGAAAAACTGTTTTTT. This encodes CASSGAGSWEKLFF.

The chain combines TRBV9 with TRBJ2-2, with D possibly TRBD1 on 6 matching bases. Per germline, CDR1 SGDLS and CDR2 YYNGEE. Trimming pared 0 bases from V and 6 bases from J, leaving 9 bases between. This CDR3 region has 14 residues. The DNA of the CDR3 is TGTGCCAGCAGCGTAGTACAGGGCGCCGGGGAGCTGTTTTTT. Residues: CASSVVQGAGELFF.

The chain joins TRBV5-8 to TRBJ1-4; a weak D match, TRBD1 (5 bases). Germline V lookup: CDR1 SGHTS, CDR2 YDEGEE. The CDR3 has 19 residues. The germline V and J ends were trimmed by 4 bases and 4 bases, with 26 bases remaining between them. The CDR3 reads CASSPLRTTDPGLNEKLFF. The CDR3 DNA is TGTGCCAGCAGCCCCCTCAGGACAACGGACCCAGGTCTTAATGAAAAACTGTTTTTT.

V gene TRBV19 combines with J gene TRBJ2-1; 9 bases line up with TRBD2. Per germline, CDR1 LNHDA and CDR2 SQIVND (reference sequence). The CDR3 spans 16 residues. V was pared by 1 base and J by 2 bases, with 3 bases of the junction left unmatched. As DNA, the CDR3 is TGTGCCAGTAGTATAGGCGGGAGGGGGACCTACAATGAGCAGTTCTTC. This gives the protein CASSIGGRGTYNEQFF.

J is TRBJ2-3 and V is TRBV29-1; TRBD1 agrees at 12 bases. Germline lookup yields CDR1 SQVTM and CDR2 ANQGSEA. This CDR3 has 14 amino acids. The V and J ends lost 3 bases and 4 bases, in that order; junction bases with no gene match: 2. CDR3 loop: CSVEGQGAPDTQYF. In DNA, the CDR3 is TGCAGCGTTGAGGGACAGGGGGCTCCAGATACGCAGTATTTT.

This chain links TRBV7-6 with TRBJ1-1; 7 bases are shared with TRBD1. Germline V gene sequence: CDR1 SGHVS, CDR2 FNYEAQ. The CDR3 spans 15 residues. The junction had 7 bases not matched to a gene; V was cut back by 5 bases and J by 1 base. CDR3 sequence reads: CASSLTGASNTEAFF. CDR3 bases: TGTGCCAGCAGCCTCACAGGGGCCTCGAACACTGAAGCTTTCTTT.

The chain employs TRBV4-1 and TRBJ1-5, with 10 bases that match TRBD1. V was pared by 0 bases and J by 5 bases, with 16 bases of the junction left unmatched. CDR3 length: 20 residues. Germline CDR1 MGHRA, CDR2 YSYEKL. CDR3 bases: TGCGCCAGCAGCCAAGATCAGAAGCTTGGTCGGGACAGGGGACATCAGCCCCAGCATTTT. Amino acids: CASSQDQKLGRDRGHQPQHF.

V and J are TRBV4-1 and TRBJ1-1; no clear D. This CDR3 comprises 14 residues. Looked up from germline, CDR1 is MGHRA and CDR2 is YSYEKL. Trimming pared 1 base from V and 0 bases from J, leaving 6 bases between. For the CDR3, the DNA is TGCGCCAGCAGCCAAGTCAGGATGAACACTGAAGCTTTCTTT. Its translation: CASSQVRMNTEAFF.

This clone has a handful of counts. The gene calls are TRBV19 and TRBJ2-5, with 13 bases that match TRBD2. The germline V gene encodes CDR1 LNHDA and CDR2 SQIVND (reference sequence). Losses at the gene ends were 3 bases for V and 2 bases for J; bases not matched to a gene: 18. This CDR3 is built from 21 residues. DNA for the CDR3: TGTGCCAGTAGTATGGCTTTCGGGACTAGCGGGACACCGAGGGGTCAAGAGACCCAGTACTTC. It codes for CASSMAFGTSGTPRGQETQYF.

The chain combines TRBV6-5 with TRBJ2-7; 7 bases are shared with TRBD1. This CDR3 is 12 amino acids long. Germline V gene sequence: CDR1 MNHEY, CDR2 SVGAGI. This CDR3 is CASGTVDYEQYF. The CDR3 nucleotides are TGTGCTTCCGGGACAGTTGACTACGAGCAGTACTTC.

The chain has TRBV27 and TRBJ1-1, with D tentatively TRBD1 (5 bases). Germline values: CDR1 MNHEY, CDR2 SMNVEV (reference sequence). The CDR3 has 15 amino acids. The V end was cut by 1 base, the J end by 0 bases, with 9 bases between. The CDR3 loop reads CASSLLQGMNTEAFF. Here the CDR3 DNA reads TGTGCCAGCAGTTTATTGCAGGGCATGAACACTGAAGCTTTCTTT.

This clone turned up a few times. The chain combines TRBV5-1 with TRBJ1-2; 8 bases fit TRBD1. Germline V gene lookup returns CDR1 SGHRS and CDR2 YFSETQ. This CDR3 has 14 residues. Trimming removed 5 bases from V and 2 bases from J; junction bases left unmatched: 5. The CDR3 spells CASRQGAGNYGYTF. The CDR3, as DNA: TGCGCCAGCAGGCAGGGGGCAGGAAACTATGGCTACACCTTC. The full variable domain, in which reference TRBV5-1 and TRBJ1-2 provide the parts outside the CDR3, is KAGVTQTPRYLIKTRGQQVTLSCSPISGHRSVSWYQQTPGQGLQFLFEYFSETQRNKGNFPGRFSGRQFSNSRSEMNVSTLELGDSALYLCASRQGAGNYGYTFGSGTRLTVV.

The chain recombines TRBV27 with TRBJ1-2; 11 bases line up with TRBD1. CDR3 length equals 14 residues. CDR1 is MNHEY and CDR2 is SMNVEV in the germline V gene (reference sequence). V was pared by 6 bases and J by 4 bases, with 4 bases of the junction left unmatched. The CDR3 DNA follows: TGTGCCAGCAGAACGGGGACAGGGGGCTATGGCTACACCTTC. Its protein product is CASRTGTGGYGYTF.

CDR3 DNA sequence: TGTGCCAGCAGTTTAGTGAGCGACACTGAAGCTTTCTTT. This sequence encodes CASSLVSDTEAFF. The gene calls are TRBV12-3 or TRBV12-4 and TRBJ1-1, with D unclear. The length of the CDR3 is 13 residues. V lost 1 base and J lost 3, with 6 bases in between.

CDR3 coding DNA: TGTGCCAGCAGCCGGACACGTAACTCTGGAAACACCATATATTTT. Translated: CASSRTRNSGNTIYF. The chain recombines TRBV3-1 (or the pseudogene TRBV3-2) with TRBJ1-3, with D possibly being TRBD1 (5 bases). CDR3 length equals 15 residues. Germline V lookup: CDR1 LGHDT, CDR2 YNNKEL (reference sequence). Trimming left V 4 bases short and J 0 bases short, with 10 bases between.

This clone was detected only once. This sequence joins TRBV5-1 and TRBJ2-7; D might be TRBD2 (7 bases). The CDR3 consists of 14 residues. Per germline, CDR1 SGHRS and CDR2 YFSETQ. V lost 2 bases and J lost 6, with 15 bases in between. The CDR3 DNA follows: TGCGCCAGCAGCTTTGGGGGGGGCTTACCCGAGCAGTACTTC. This gives the protein CASSFGGGLPEQYF.

The chain couples TRBV28 to TRBJ2-1; TRBD2 matches 10 bases. Per germline, CDR1 MDHEN and CDR2 SYDVKM. The CDR3 loop spans 15 amino acids. After removal of 5 bases from V and 4 bases from J, the junction contained 5 bases not matched to a gene. In DNA, the CDR3 is TGTGCCAGCAGTCCCGGGACTAGCGAGTACAATGAGCAGTTCTTC. Amino acids: CASSPGTSEYNEQFF.

V is TRBV9 and J is TRBJ1-2; D remains unclear. Germline V lookup: CDR1 SGDLS, CDR2 YYNGEE. With 4 bases removed from V and 7 bases from J, the gap between germline ends came to 14 bases. The CDR3 contains 13 residues. The CDR3 loop is CASSPYLSGGYTF. The CDR3, as DNA: TGTGCCAGCAGCCCCTACCTGAGCGGTGGCTACACCTTC. The complete variable domain, with remaining parts taken from reference TRBV9 and TRBJ1-2, reads DSGVTQTPKHLITATGQRVTLRCSPRSGDLSVYWYQQSLDQGLQFLIQYYNGEERAKGNILERFSAQQFPDLHSELNLSSLELGDSALYFCASSPYLSGGYTFGSGTRLTVV.

This chain joins TRBV7-9 and TRBJ2-1; D is uncertain. Germline V CDR1 and CDR2: SEHNR, FQNEAQ (reference sequence). CDR3 length equals 13 residues. The V end was cut by 5 bases, the J end by 5 bases, with 10 bases between. CDR3 DNA sequence: TGTGCCAGCAGCCTTAGCAAGAACAATGAGCAGTTCTTC. Translated: CASSLSKNNEQFF.